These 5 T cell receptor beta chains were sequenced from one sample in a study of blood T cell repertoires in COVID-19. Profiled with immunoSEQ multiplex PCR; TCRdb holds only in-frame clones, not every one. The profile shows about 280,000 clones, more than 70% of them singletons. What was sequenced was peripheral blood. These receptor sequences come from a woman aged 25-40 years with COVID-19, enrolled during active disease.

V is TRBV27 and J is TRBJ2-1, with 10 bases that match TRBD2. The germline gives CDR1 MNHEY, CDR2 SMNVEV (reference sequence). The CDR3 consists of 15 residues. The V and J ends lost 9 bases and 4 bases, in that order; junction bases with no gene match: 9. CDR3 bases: TGTGCCAGTTTCACCGGGACTAGCGCGTACAATGAGCAGTTCTTC. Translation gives CASFTGTSAYNEQFF.

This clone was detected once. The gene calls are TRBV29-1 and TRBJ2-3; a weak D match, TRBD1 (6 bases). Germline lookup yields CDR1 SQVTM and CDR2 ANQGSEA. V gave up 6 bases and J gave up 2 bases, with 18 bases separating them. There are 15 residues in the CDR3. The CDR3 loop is CSVTLGGSATDTQYF. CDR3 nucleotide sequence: TGCAGCGTGACCCTAGGGGGTTCTGCCACAGATACGCAGTATTTT.

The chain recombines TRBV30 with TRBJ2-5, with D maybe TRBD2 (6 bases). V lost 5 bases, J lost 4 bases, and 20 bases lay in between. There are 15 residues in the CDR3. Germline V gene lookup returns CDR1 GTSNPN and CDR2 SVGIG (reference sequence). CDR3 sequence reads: CAWYSGGTGRETQYF. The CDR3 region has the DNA TGTGCCTGGTATAGTGGCGGGACGGGTAGAGAGACCCAGTACTTC.

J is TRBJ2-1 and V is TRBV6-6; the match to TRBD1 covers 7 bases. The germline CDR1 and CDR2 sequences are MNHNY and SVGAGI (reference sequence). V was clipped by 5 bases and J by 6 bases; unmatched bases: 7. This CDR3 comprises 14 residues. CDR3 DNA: TGTGCCAGCAGTCGATCCCGACAGGGCAATGAGCAGTTCTTC. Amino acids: CASSRSRQGNEQFF.

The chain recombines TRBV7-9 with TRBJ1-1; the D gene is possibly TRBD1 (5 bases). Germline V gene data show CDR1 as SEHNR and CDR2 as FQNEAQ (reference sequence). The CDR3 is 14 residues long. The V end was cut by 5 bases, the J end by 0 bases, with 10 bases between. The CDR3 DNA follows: TGTGCCAGCAGCCGGACAAGTATGAACACTGAAGCTTTCTTT. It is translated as CASSRTSMNTEAFF.